Listed here are 9 T cell receptor beta chains from one sample, sequenced in a study of shared clonotypes between healthy human individuals. The method was immunoSEQ multiplex PCR; TCRdb's version includes in-frame clones alone and lacks a portion of them. The sample includes 2,100,000 or so clones, around 95% of them seen just once. The sample consisted of naive CD4+ T cells sorted from blood. Subset noted: CD45RA+ positively selected. The receptors were sampled from a man younger than 35 in good health.

The gene calls are TRBV5-1 and TRBJ2-5; tentatively, D is TRBD2 (6 bases). The CDR3 spans 17 residues. Trimming removed 1 base at V and 4 bases at J, with 20 bases between. In germline, CDR1 is SGHRS, CDR2 YFSETQ. The CDR3 reads CASSLRTKLGGVETQYF. The CDR3 nucleotides are TGCGCCAGCAGCTTGAGGACTAAATTGGGCGGTGTAGAGACCCAGTACTTC.

This clone was observed a single time. This chain joins TRBV6-1 and TRBJ1-6; no firm D call. Germline lookup yields CDR1 MNHNS and CDR2 SASEGT. The CDR3 has 14 amino acids. The V end was cut by 1 base, the J end by 7 bases, with 8 bases between. The CDR3 loop is CASSEVGRNSPLHF. In DNA, the CDR3 is TGTGCCAGCAGTGAAGTGGGCAGGAATTCACCCCTCCACTTT.

The rearrangement uses TRBV9 and TRBJ1-1, with D perhaps matching TRBD1 (5 bases). Looked up from germline, CDR1 is SGDLS and CDR2 is YYNGEE. There are 17 residues in the CDR3. The V end lost 3 bases, the J end lost 0 bases, and 18 bases lay between the germline ends. The CDR3 DNA reads TGTGCCAGCAGCGCCGGCAGTGGGGGATTCATGAACACTGAAGCTTTCTTT. This codes for CASSAGSGGFMNTEAFF.

V is TRBV15 and J is TRBJ1-6, with 7 bases identical to TRBD1. The CDR3 has 17 amino acids. In germline, CDR1 is LNHNV, CDR2 YYDKDF (reference sequence). The V segment lost 3 bases and the J segment 6 bases; nucleotides outside the gene matches: 11. The CDR3, as DNA: TGTGCCACCAGCAGTAAGGACAGGCTCTCCAGTAATTCACCCCTCCACTTT. As protein: CATSSKDRLSSNSPLHF.

This clone occurred a few times. Other DNA sequences in the sample encode the same CDR3. The V call is TRBV5-4, the J call TRBJ1-6; possibly TRBD1 for D (5 bases). Germline CDR1 SGHNT, CDR2 YYREEE (reference sequence). The CDR3 runs to 13 residues. V lost 4 bases and J lost 7, with 9 bases in between. The CDR3 region has the DNA TGTGCCAGCAGCCTCGACAGCAATTCACCCCTCCACTTT. Translation gives CASSLDSNSPLHF.

The CDR3 here is CASSLGPAHSYEQYF. The DNA for the CDR3 is TGTGCCAGCAGCTTAGGGCCAGCCCACTCCTACGAGCAGTACTTC. V gene TRBV7-9 combines with J gene TRBJ2-7; D is undetermined. The germline V and J ends were trimmed by 1 base and 0 bases, with 10 bases remaining between them. The germline V gene has CDR1 SEHNR and CDR2 FQNEAQ (reference sequence). The CDR3 is made up of 15 amino acids.

The CDR3 reads CAWSGGTQFVKFF. CDR3 nucleotide sequence: TGTGCCTGGAGTGGGGGGACACAGTTCGTTAAGTTTTTT. The chain joins TRBV30 to TRBJ2-2; perhaps TRBD1 as D (6 bases). Looked up from germline, CDR1 is GTSNPN and CDR2 is SVGIG (reference sequence). Trimming removed 1 base at V and 16 bases at J, with 19 bases between. This CDR3 is 13 amino acids long.

The chain combines TRBV30 with TRBJ1-4; tentatively, D is TRBD1 (6 bases). CDR3 length: 15 residues. Per the germline V gene, CDR1 is GTSNPN and CDR2 is SVGIG (reference sequence). Trimming took off 0 bases at V and 4 bases at J, with 12 bases between the two ends. The CDR3 DNA is TGTGCCTGGAGTGTCCCGACAGGCTTTAATGAAAAACTGTTTTTT. Translated: CAWSVPTGFNEKLFF.

The chain links TRBV7-8 to TRBJ1-5; 7 nucleotides agree with TRBD1. This CDR3 has 15 residues. Trimming took 2 bases from V and 4 from J; bases not matched to a gene: 5. Germline-derived CDR1 and CDR2 are SGHVS and FQNEAQ. CDR3 sequence (DNA): TGTGCCAGCAGCTTATCTACAGGGGAAAATCAGCCCCAGCATTTT. Translated, it gives CASSLSTGENQPQHF.